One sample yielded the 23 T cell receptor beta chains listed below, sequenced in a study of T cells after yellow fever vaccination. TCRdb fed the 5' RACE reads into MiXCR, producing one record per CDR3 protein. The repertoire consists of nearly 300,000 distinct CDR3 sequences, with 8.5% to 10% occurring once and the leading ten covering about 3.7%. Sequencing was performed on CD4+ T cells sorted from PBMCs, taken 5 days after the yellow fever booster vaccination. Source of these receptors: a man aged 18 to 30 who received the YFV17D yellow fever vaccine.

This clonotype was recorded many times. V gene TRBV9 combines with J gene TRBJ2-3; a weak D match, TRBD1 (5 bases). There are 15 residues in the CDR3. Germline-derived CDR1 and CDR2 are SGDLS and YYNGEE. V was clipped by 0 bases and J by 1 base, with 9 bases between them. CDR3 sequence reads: CASSVVGAGTDTQYF. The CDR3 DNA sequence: TGTGCCAGCAGCGTAGTAGGGGCCGGCACAGATACGCAGTATTTT.

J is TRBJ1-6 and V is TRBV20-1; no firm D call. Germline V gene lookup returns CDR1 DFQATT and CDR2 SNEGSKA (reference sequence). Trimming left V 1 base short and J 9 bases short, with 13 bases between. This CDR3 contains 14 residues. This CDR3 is CSARVKAGFSPLHF. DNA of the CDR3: TGCAGTGCTAGAGTAAAAGCGGGATTTTCACCCCTCCACTTT.

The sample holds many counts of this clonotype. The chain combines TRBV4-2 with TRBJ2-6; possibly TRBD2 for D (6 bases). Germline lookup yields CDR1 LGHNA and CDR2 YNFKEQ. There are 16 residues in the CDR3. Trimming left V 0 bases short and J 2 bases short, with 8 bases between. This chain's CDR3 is CASSQEAGTGANVLTF. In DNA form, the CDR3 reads TGTGCCAGCAGCCAAGAGGCGGGAACTGGGGCCAACGTCCTGACTTTC.

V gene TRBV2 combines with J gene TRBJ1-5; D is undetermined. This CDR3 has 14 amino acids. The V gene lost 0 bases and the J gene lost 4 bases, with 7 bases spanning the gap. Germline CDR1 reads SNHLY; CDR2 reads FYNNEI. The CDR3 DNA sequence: TGTGCCAGCAGTGAAGCGCTGGGGAATCAGCCCCAGCATTTT. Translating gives CASSEALGNQPQHF.

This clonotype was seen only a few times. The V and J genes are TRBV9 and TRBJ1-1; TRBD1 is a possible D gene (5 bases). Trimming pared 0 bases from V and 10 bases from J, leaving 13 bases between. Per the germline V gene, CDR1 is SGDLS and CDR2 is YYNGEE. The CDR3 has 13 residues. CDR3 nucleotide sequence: TGTGCCAGCAGCGTAGGACACCTGGGGGGAGCTTTCTTT. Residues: CASSVGHLGGAFF.

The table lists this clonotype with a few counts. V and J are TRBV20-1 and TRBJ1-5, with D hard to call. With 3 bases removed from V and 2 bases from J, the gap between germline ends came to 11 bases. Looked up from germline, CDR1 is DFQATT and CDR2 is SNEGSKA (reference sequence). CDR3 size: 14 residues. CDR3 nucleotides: TGCAGTGCTAGCGGGTCGGTGGGCAATCAGCCCCAGCATTTT. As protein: CSASGSVGNQPQHF.

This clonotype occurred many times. The CDR3 coding sequence is TGCGCCAGCAGCCAAGGAGCTCAGCCCCAAGAGACCCAGTACTTC. Translating it yields CASSQGAQPQETQYF. This chain uses TRBV4-3 with TRBJ2-5; D not certain. V lost 1 base and J 1 base, leaving 10 bases between the germline ends. The CDR3 sequence is 15 residues long. Germline V lookup: CDR1 LGHNA, CDR2 YSLEER.

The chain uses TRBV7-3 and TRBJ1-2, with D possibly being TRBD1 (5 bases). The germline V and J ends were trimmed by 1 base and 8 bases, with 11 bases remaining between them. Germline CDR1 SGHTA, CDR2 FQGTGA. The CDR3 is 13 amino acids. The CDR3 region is CASSLNRWGGYTF. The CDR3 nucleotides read TGTGCCAGCAGCTTAAATCGCTGGGGCGGCTACACCTTC.

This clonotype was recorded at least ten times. The CDR3 reads CASFLDGETQYF. CDR3 nucleotides: TGTGCCAGCTTCTTGGACGGCGAGACCCAGTACTTC. This chain uses TRBV6-5 with TRBJ2-5; no firm D call. Trimming shortened V by 8 bases and J by 5 bases, and 12 bases separated the two germline ends. This CDR3 has 12 amino acids. Germline V gives CDR1 MNHEY, CDR2 SVGAGI.

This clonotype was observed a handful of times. CDR3 region: CASSQDLASARAGQFF. The DNA of the CDR3 is TGCGCCAGCAGCCAAGATCTTGCTAGCGCCCGAGCTGGGCAGTTCTTC. This chain joins TRBV4-1 and TRBJ2-1; TRBD2 might be the D (6 bases). Trimming pared 0 bases from V and 12 bases from J, leaving 21 bases between. CDR1 is MGHRA and CDR2 is YSYEKL in the germline V gene. CDR3 length equals 16 residues.

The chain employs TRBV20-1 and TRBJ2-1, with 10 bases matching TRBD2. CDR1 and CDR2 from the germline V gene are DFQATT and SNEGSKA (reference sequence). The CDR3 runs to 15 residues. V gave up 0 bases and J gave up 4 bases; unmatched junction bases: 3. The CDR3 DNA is TGCAGTGCTAGAGAGAATAGCGGGGGGTACAATGAGCAGTTCTTC. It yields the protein CSARENSGGYNEQFF.

The CDR3 coding sequence is TGTGCCAGCAGCTTTCACAGGGGCCACGAGCAGTACTTC. It specifies CASSFHRGHEQYF. The chain is built from TRBV11-2 and TRBJ2-7; 7 nucleotides agree with TRBD1. The CDR3 covers 13 residues. CDR1 is SGHAT and CDR2 is FQNNGV in the germline V gene. Unmatched junction bases numbered 4, after V lost 3 bases and J lost 5 bases.

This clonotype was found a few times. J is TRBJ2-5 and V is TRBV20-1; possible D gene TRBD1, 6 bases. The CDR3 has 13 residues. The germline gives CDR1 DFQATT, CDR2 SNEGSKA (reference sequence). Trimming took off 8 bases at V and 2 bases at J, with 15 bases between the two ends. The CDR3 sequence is CSPSPGQQETQYF. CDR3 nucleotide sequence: TGCAGTCCCAGCCCTGGACAGCAAGAGACCCAGTACTTC.

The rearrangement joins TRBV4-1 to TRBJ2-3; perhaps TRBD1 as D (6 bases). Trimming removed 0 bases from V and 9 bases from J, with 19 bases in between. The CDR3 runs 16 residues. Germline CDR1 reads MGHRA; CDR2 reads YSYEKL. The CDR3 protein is CASSQDGSRAGDTQYF. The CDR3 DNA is TGCGCCAGCAGCCAAGATGGTTCCCGGGCAGGGGACACGCAGTATTTT.

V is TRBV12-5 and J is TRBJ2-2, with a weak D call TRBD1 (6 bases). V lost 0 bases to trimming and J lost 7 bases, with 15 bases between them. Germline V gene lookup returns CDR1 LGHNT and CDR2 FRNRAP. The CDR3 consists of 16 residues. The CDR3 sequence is CASGLVAGQFYGELFF. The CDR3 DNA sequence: TGTGCTAGTGGTTTGGTAGCAGGACAGTTTTACGGGGAGCTGTTTTTT. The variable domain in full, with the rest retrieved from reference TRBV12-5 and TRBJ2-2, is DARVTQTPRHKVTEMGQEVTMRCQPILGHNTVFWYRQTMMQGLELLAYFRNRAPLDDSGMPKDRFSAEMPDATLATLKIQPSEPRDSAVYFCASGLVAGQFYGELFFGEGSRLTVL.

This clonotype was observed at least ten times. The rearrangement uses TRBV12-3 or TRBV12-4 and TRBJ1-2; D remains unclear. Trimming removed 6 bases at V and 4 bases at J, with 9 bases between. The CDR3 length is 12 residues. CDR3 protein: CASSYRFYGYTF. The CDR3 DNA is TGTGCCAGCAGCTACCGCTTCTATGGCTACACCTTC.

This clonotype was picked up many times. In DNA, the CDR3 is TGTGCCATCAGTGAGTCGGGACTAGAGACCCAGTACTTC. Encoded protein: CAISESGLETQYF. This chain connects TRBV10-3 to TRBJ2-5; maybe TRBD2 (6 bases). V lost 0 bases and J 4 bases, leaving 6 bases between the germline ends. Germline values: CDR1 ENHRY, CDR2 SYGVKD. The CDR3 loop spans 13 amino acids.

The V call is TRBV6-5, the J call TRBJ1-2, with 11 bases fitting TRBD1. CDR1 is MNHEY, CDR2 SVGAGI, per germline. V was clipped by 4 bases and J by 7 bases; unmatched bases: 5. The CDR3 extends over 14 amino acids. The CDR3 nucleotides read TGTGCCAGCAGTTTCGGACAGGGGGCAGGTGGCTACACCTTC. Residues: CASSFGQGAGGYTF.

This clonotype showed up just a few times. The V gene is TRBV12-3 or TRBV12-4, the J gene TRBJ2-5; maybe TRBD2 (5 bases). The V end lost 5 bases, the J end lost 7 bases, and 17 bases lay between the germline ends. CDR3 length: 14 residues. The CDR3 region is CASSTYDRRVTQYF. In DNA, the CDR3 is TGTGCCAGCAGTACCTACGACCGGCGGGTGACCCAGTACTTC.

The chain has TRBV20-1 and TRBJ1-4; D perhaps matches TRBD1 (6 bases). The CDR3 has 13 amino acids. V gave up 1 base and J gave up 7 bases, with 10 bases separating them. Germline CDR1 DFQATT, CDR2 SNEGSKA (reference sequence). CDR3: CSARGQEGEKLFF. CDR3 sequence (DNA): TGCAGTGCTAGAGGACAGGAGGGTGAAAAACTGTTTTTT.

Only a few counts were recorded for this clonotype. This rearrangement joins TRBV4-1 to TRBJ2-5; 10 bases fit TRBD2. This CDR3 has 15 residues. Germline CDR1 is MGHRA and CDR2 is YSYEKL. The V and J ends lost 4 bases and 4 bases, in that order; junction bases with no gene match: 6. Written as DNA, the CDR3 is TGCGCCAGCAGCCGAGAAGCGGGGGGGCTAGAGACCCAGTACTTC. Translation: CASSREAGGLETQYF.

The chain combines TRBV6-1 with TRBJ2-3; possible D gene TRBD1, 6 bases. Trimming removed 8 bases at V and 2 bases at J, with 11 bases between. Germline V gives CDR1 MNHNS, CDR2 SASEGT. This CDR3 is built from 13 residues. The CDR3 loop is CASGRTVTDTQYF. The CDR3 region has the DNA TGTGCCAGCGGGCGGACAGTCACAGATACGCAGTATTTT.

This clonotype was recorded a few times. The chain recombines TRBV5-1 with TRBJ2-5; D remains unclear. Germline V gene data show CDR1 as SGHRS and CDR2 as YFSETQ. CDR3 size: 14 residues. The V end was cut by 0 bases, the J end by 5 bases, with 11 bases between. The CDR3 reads CASSLALGAETQYF. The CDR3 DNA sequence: TGCGCCAGCAGCTTGGCCCTAGGAGCGGAGACCCAGTACTTC.